Listed here is a single T cell receptor (beta chain). The germline V and J ends were trimmed by 1 base and 5 bases, with 10 bases remaining between them. In germline, CDR1 is SGHRS, CDR2 YFSETQ. CDR3 size: 13 residues. This specimen comes from a study of identical twins. TCRdb processed the 5' RACE reads anew with MiXCR; each CDR3 protein has one entry. The data hold about 920,000 distinct CDR3 sequences, with roughly an eighth observed a single time. These records were also assigned to another study, of yellow fever vaccine responses in identical twins.

The sample taken for sequencing was PBMCs. The origin of this receptor is a woman aged 18-29 years in good health. The chain couples TRBV5-1 to TRBJ2-7, with D possibly matching TRBD2 (5 bases). The CDR3 loop is CASSLTGSHEQYF. CDR3 bases: TGCGCCAGCAGCTTGACGGGGTCCCACGAGCAGTACTTC.